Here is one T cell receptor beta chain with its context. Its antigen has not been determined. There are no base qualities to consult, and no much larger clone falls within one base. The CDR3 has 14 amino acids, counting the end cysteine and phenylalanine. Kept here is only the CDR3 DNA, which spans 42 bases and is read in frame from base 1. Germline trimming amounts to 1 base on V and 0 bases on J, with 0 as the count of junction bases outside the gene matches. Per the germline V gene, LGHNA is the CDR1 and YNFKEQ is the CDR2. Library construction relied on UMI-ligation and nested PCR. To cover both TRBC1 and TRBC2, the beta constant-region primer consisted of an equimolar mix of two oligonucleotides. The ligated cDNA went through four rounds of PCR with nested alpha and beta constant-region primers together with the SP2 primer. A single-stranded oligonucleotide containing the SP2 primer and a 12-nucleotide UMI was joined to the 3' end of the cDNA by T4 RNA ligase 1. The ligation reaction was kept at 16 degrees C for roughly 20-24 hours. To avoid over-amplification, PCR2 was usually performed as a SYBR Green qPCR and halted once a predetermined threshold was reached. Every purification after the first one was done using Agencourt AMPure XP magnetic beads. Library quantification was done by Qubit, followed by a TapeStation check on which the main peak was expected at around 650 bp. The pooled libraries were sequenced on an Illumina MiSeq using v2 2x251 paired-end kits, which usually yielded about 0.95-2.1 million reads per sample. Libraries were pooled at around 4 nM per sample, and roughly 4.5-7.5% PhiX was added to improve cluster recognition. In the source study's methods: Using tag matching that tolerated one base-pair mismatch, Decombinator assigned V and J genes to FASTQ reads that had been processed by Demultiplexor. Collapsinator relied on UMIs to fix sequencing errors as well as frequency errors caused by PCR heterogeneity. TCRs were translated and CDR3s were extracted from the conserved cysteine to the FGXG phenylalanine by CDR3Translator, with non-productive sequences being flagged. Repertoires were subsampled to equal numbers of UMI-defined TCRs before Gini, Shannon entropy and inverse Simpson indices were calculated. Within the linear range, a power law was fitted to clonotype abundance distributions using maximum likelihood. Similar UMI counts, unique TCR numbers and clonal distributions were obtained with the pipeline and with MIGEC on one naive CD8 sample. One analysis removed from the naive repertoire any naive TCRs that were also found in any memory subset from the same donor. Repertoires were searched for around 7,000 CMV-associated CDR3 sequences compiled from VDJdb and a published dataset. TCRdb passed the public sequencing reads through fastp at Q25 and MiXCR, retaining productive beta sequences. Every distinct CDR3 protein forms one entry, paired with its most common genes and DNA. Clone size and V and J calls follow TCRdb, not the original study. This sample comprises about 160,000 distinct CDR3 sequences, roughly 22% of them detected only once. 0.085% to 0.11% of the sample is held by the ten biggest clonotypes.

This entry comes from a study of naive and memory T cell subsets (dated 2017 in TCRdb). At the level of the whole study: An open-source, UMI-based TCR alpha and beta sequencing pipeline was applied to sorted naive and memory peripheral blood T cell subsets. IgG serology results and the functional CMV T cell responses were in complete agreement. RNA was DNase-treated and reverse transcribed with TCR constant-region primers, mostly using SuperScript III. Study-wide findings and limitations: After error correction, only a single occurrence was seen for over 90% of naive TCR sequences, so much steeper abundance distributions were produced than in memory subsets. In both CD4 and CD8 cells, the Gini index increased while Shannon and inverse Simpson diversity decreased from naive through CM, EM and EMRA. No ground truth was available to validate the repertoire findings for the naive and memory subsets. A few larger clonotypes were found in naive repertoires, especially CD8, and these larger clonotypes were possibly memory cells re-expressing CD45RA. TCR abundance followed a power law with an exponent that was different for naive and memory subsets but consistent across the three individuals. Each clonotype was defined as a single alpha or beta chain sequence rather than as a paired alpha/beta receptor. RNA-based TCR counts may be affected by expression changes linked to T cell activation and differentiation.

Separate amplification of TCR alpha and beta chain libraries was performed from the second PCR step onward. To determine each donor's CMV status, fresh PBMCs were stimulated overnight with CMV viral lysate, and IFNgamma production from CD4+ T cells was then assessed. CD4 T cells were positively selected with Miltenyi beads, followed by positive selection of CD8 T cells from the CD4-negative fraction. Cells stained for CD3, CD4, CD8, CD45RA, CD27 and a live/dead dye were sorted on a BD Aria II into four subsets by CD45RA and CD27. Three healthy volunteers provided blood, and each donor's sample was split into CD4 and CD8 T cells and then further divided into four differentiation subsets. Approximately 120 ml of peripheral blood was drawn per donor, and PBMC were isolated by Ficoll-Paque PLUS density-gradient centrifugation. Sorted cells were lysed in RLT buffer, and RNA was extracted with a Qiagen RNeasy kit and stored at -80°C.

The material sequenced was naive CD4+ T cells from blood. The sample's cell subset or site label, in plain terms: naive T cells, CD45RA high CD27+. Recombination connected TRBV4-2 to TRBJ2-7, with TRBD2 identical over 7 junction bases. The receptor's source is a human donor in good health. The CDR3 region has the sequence CASSQGDYSYEQYF. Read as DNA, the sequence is TGTGCCAGCAGCCAAGGGGACTACTCCTACGAGCAGTACTTC.